This T cell receptor beta chain emerged from a study of blood T cell repertoires in COVID-19. As for the study in general: Material from acute and convalescent COVID-19 was sourced from the United States, Italy and Spain. The cDNA or gDNA used as material had been derived from T cells, B-cell-depleted T cells, or PBMCs.

Source study methods: Nucleated cell number was recorded as an estimate derived from reference gene primer amplification. The method was immunoSEQ multiplex PCR; TCRdb's version includes in-frame clones alone and lacks a portion of them. That table gives V, J and clone size, and the DNA gave D and trimming. The sample consists of some 180,000 clones, roughly 91% of them appearing once. Sequenced input: peripheral blood. This clonotype originated in a man between 50 and 59 years old who had recovered from COVID-19.

For the CDR3, the DNA is TGCAGTGCTAGCTTCAATGAGCAGTTCTTC. It encodes CSASFNEQFF. The chain employs TRBV20-1 and TRBJ2-1; D is undetermined. Germline CDR1 reads DFQATT; CDR2 reads SNEGSKA (reference sequence). Trimming removed 3 bases from V and 6 bases from J, with 3 bases in between. The CDR3 covers 10 residues.